This is a list of T cell receptor beta chains from one sample in a study of T cell repertoires in cytomegalovirus infection. Antigens of these TCRs are unknown. TCRdb passed the reads through MiXCR, listing each CDR3 protein once. The sample has around 100,000 distinct CDR3 sequences; around 45% are singletons. The sample in question was CD8+ T cells from cultured PBMCs, obtained from culture after CMV antigen stimulation. The source of these receptors is a human donor in good health (CMV status not recorded). Some clones in this sample may be carry-over from other donors' samples. Both conserved end residues are part of each CDR3. Clone size is not always given. Where it is, it says once, few, many or a class for expanded clones.

j_call clone_size v_call cdr3_aa
TRBJ2-5 NA TRBV20-1 CSASSGFETQYF
TRBJ1-1 NA TRBV14 CASSPLGNTEAFF
TRBJ1-4 few TRBV7-9 CASSPPTGTGFEKLFF
TRBJ2-1 NA TRBV12-5 CASGFPTREDEQFF
TRBJ2-5 NA TRBV11-2 CASSLSGGAPQETQYF
TRBJ1-2 NA TRBV7-9 CASSSRPTATNYGYTF
TRBJ1-2 many TRBV28 CASGTFGYTF
TRBJ2-7 few TRBV7-9 CASSLDSNEQYF
TRBJ2-1 NA TRBV4-1 CASSLSLAGGYNEQFF
TRBJ2-2 few TRBV7-6 CASSPQRQGYTGELFF
TRBJ2-5 NA TRBV14 CASSPWAEETQYF
TRBJ1-1 NA TRBV5-1 CASSSLFEGVGNTEAFF
TRBJ1-6 once TRBV4-1 CASSPHGQAGNSPLHF
TRBJ1-1 many TRBV11-2 CASSPSLGQPGAFF
TRBJ1-1 NA TRBV19 CASSWGGIEAFF
TRBJ2-3 NA TRBV28 CASSRPGLAGANRDTQYF
TRBJ2-7 once TRBV28 CASTTQIWLAGANSYEQYF
TRBJ2-3 many TRBV25-1 CASSQGVWTDTQYF
TRBJ2-2 few TRBV6-1 CASSPLVGTGELFF
TRBJ2-4 NA TRBV6-5 CASRKGRDGAKNIQYF
TRBJ2-2 once TRBV12-3/TRBV12-4 CASSSRTSGETGELFF
TRBJ2-1 NA TRBV27 CASSLLDSNEQFF
TRBJ2-5 NA TRBV20-1 CSARESEVQETQYF
TRBJ2-3 NA TRBV27 CASSRAGGRDTQYF
TRBJ1-2 NA TRBV27 CASSLLSVGYTF
TRBJ1-5 NA TRBV12-3/TRBV12-4 CASTRQGKNQPQHF
TRBJ2-7 NA TRBV7-6 CASSLAETSRDYEQYF
TRBJ1-4 few TRBV12-3/TRBV12-4 CASSTWVSGVGEKLFF
TRBJ2-3 few TRBV12-3/TRBV12-4 CASRPFTDTQYF
TRBJ2-1 NA TRBV12-3/TRBV12-4 CASTEGATYNEQFF
TRBJ2-7 NA TRBV7-2 CASSPPDLYEQYF
TRBJ2-3 NA TRBV9 CVSSPIGLAGPDTQYF
TRBJ1-1 few TRBV7-9 CASSYPRDRIRDTEAFF
TRBJ2-1 NA TRBV7-8 CASSLVSDEQFF
TRBJ2-3 few TRBV12-3/TRBV12-4 CATSRTGTTDTQYF
TRBJ2-1 many TRBV29-1 CSVVDRSSYNEQFF
TRBJ1-2 NA TRBV5-6 CASSFSATVPNYGYTF
TRBJ2-5 NA TRBV20-1 CSASTWSSGGIETQYF
TRBJ1-1 NA TRBV7-9 CASSPAVNTEAFF
TRBJ2-5 NA TRBV7-2 CASSLTLAGVQETQYF
TRBJ2-1 NA TRBV4-1 CASSQDDWSDYNEQFF
TRBJ1-3 NA TRBV20-1 CSATQVSSGNTIYF
TRBJ2-5 many TRBV7-8 CASSLAASAETQYF
TRBJ1-1 few TRBV4-2 CASSQFQGTEAFF
TRBJ2-1 NA TRBV15 CATGHRVDIVSDNEQFF
TRBJ1-2 NA TRBV28 CASSLIRQGGHGYTF
TRBJ2-2 NA TRBV5-5 CASSLWDTGELFF
TRBJ2-3 NA TRBV7-2 CASSLEAPISTDTQYF
TRBJ2-2 NA TRBV27 CASRGGFNTGELFF
TRBJ1-1 NA TRBV11-2 CASSLVRGLGQGGTEAFF
TRBJ2-3 NA TRBV7-8 CASSSPGTVGTDTQYF
TRBJ1-4 NA TRBV7-2 CASRVGWSTNEKLFF
TRBJ1-1 NA TRBV19 CASSSGTEAFF
TRBJ2-1 few TRBV6-2/TRBV6-3 CASSYTTVYTYNEQFF
TRBJ2-1 NA TRBV2 CASSQPGKLDYNEQFF